This is a list of T cell receptor beta chains from one sample in a study of control samples from healthy donors and cancer patients. TCRdb's copy holds only in-frame clones and misses some; the assay was immunoSEQ multiplex PCR. The sample lists just over 80,000 clones; roughly 93% were seen once. The sequenced sample was blood. These receptor sequences come from a woman between 18 and 30 years old in good health. CDR3s include the opening cysteine and the closing phenylalanine or tryptophan. A D gene is named only where the DNA matches it firmly. Rows give clone size only sometimes, using once, few, many, or a class for an expanded clone.

J | V | D | size | DNA | CDR3
TRBJ1-2 | TRBV3-1/TRBV3-2 | NA | NA | TGTGCCAGCAGCCCTCTGGGGGCTTATGGCTACACCTTC | CASSPLGAYGYTF
TRBJ1-5 | TRBV6-2/TRBV6-3 | NA | NA | TGTGCCAGCAGTTATATGGCAGGACTAAATCAGCCCCAGCATTTT | CASSYMAGLNQPQHF
TRBJ1-1 | TRBV10-3 | NA | NA | TGTGCCATCAGTGACCGTTCGGGACGGGATGAAGCTTTCTTT | CAISDRSGRDEAFF
TRBJ2-7 | TRBV5-6 | TRBD2 | NA | TGTGCCAGCAGCTTGCCCTCGGGACTAGCTTACGAGCAGTACTTC | CASSLPSGLAYEQYF
TRBJ1-4 | TRBV4-2 | NA | NA | TGTGCCAGCAGCCAAGTATGGGACATAGATGAAAAACTGTTTTTT | CASSQVWDIDEKLFF
TRBJ2-4 | TRBV4-2 | NA | NA | TGTGCCAGCAGCCAATCGGGGCAGGGGAAGAACATTCAGTACTTC | CASSQSGQGKNIQYF
TRBJ2-1 | TRBV5-6 | NA | NA | TGTGCCAGCAGCCGGGCCCGCTCCTACAATGAGCAGTTCTTC | CASSRARSYNEQFF
TRBJ2-2 | TRBV25-1 | NA | NA | TGTGCCAGCAGTGAATCGAGATGGACAGCGAACACCGGGGAGCTGTTTTTT | CASSESRWTANTGELFF
TRBJ1-2 | TRBV2 | NA | few | TGTGCCAGCAACACTCAGGGTAAAGGCTATGGCTACACCTTC | CASNTQGKGYGYTF
TRBJ1-5 | TRBV9 | NA | NA | TGTGCCAGCAGTGCAGGCGAATTCGACAATCAGCCCCAGCATTTT | CASSAGEFDNQPQHF
TRBJ2-6 | TRBV7-6 | NA | NA | TGTGCCAGCAGCTTAAGCGGCATGACTGCCTACTCTGGGGCCAACGTCCTGACTTTC | CASSLSGMTAYSGANVLTF
TRBJ2-7 | TRBV2 | TRBD1 | NA | TGTGCCAGCAGTCTCCGGGGACAGGGCTCCTACGAGCAGTACTTC | CASSLRGQGSYEQYF
TRBJ2-1 | TRBV7-3 | NA | NA | TGTGCCAGCAGCTTAAGGCAGGGGCTAGCGCCAAATCGAAGCTCCTACAATGAGCAGTTCTTC | CASSLRQGLAPNRSSYNEQFF
TRBJ1-1 | TRBV19 | TRBD1 | NA | TGTGCCAGTACCCCCAGGGGGTTTAAGATGAACACTGAAGCTTTCTTT | CASTPRGFKMNTEAFF
TRBJ1-6 | TRBV11-2 | NA | NA | TGTGCCAGCAGCATCAAGTCGGCGCCAGGGCGGAATTCACCCCTCCACTTT | CASSIKSAPGRNSPLHF
TRBJ2-7 | TRBV25-1 | TRBD2 | NA | TGTGCCAGCAGTGCGGGACTAGCGGGAGGCTCCTACGAGCAGTACTTC | CASSAGLAGGSYEQYF
TRBJ1-4 | TRBV5-4 | TRBD1 | NA | TGTGCCAGCAGCTTATCAGGGGGGGCAACTAATGAAAAACTGTTTTTT | CASSLSGGATNEKLFF
TRBJ2-1 | TRBV10-3 | TRBD2 | NA | TGTGCCACCGCCCGTTATGGTGGCGGGGGGGATTACAATGAGCAGTTCTTC | CATARYGGGGDYNEQFF
TRBJ1-1 | TRBV3-1/TRBV3-2 | NA | NA | TGTGCCAGCAGCCAAGTGACGAACACTGAAGCTTTCTTT | CASSQVTNTEAFF
TRBJ2-3 | TRBV5-1 | TRBD2 | NA | TGCGCCAGCAGGAGACTAGCGGGAGGGACAGATACGCAGTATTTT | CASRRLAGGTDTQYF
TRBJ1-2 | TRBV28 | TRBD1 | NA | TGTGCCAGCAGTTACCCTGGACAGGTCTATGGCTACACCTTC | CASSYPGQVYGYTF